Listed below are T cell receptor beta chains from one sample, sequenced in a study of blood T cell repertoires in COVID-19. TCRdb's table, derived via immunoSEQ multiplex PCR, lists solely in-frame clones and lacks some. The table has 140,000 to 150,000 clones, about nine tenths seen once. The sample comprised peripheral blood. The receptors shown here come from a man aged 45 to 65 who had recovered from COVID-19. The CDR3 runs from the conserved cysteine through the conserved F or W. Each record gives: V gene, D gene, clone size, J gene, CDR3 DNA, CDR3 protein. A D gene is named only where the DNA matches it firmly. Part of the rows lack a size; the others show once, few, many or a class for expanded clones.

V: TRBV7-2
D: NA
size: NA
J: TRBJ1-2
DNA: TGTGCCAGCAGCTTAGCTCGGACCGAGGGTGGCTACACCTTC
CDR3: CASSLARTEGGYTF

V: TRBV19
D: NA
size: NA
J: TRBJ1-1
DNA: TGTGCCAGTAGTTTCCGAGGTGTTGGCGGCGACACTGAAGCTTTCTTT
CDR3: CASSFRGVGGDTEAFF

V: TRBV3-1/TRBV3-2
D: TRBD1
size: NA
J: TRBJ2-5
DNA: TGTGCCAGCAGCCAAGATACCCGACAGGGAGAGACCCAGTACTTC
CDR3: CASSQDTRQGETQYF

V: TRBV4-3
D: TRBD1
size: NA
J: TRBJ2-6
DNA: TGCGCCAGCAGCCAAGCCCGGGACAGGGTAAACTCTGGGGCCAACGTCCTGACTTTC
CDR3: CASSQARDRVNSGANVLTF

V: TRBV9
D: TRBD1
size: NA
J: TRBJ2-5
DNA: TGTGCCAGCAGCGTAGAAGGGACAGGAGCATATCAAGAGACCCAGTACTTC
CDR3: CASSVEGTGAYQETQYF

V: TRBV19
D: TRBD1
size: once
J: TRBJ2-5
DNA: TGTGCCAGTAGCAGGGGGCGGCAAGAGACCCAGTACTTC
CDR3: CASSRGRQETQYF

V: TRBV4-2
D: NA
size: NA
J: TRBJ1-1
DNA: TGTGCCAGCAGCCAAGATCAGAGGCCCCGAGGCACTGAAGCTTTCTTT
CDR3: CASSQDQRPRGTEAFF

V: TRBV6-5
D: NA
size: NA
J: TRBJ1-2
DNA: TGTGCCAGCAGTCCCCTCTCTCGGGACTATGGCTACACCTTC
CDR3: CASSPLSRDYGYTF

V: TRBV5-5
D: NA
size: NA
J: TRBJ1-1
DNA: TGTGCCAGCAGAACCGGTCCAAGCACTGAAGCTTTCTTT
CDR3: CASRTGPSTEAFF

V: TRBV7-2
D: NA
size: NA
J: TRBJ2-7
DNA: TGTGCCAGCAGCTTAGCGACAGATACCTACGAGCAGTACTTC
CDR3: CASSLATDTYEQYF

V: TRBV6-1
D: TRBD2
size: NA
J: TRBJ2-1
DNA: TGTGCCAGCAGTGAGGCGGGGGGGCCTCAAAATGAGCAGTTCTTC
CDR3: CASSEAGGPQNEQFF

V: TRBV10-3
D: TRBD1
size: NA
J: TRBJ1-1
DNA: TGTGCCATCAACTACAGGGGCGGGAACACTGAAGCTTTCTTT
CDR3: CAINYRGGNTEAFF

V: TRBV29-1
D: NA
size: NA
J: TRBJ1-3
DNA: TGCAGCGTTGAAGACCTACGGGGGGCTTCTGGAAACACCATATATTTT
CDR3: CSVEDLRGASGNTIYF

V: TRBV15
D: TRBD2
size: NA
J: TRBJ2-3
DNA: TGTGCCACCAGCAGAGATATAGCGGGGAATACGCAGTATTTT
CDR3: CATSRDIAGNTQYF

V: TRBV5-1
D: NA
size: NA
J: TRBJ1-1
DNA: TGCGCCAGCAGCTTGGTTTCGGGAACTGAAGCTTTCTTT
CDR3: CASSLVSGTEAFF

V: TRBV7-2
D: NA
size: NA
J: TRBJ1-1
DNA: TGTGCCAGCAGGGAAACAGGGAAAACTGAAGCTTTCTTT
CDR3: CASRETGKTEAFF

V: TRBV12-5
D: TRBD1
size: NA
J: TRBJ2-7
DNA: TGTGCTAGTGGGAAAGGGGGGACAGGGGGCTCCTACGAGCAGTACTTC
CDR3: CASGKGGTGGSYEQYF

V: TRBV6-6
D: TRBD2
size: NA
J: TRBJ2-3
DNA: TGTGCCAGCAACTCACGACTAGCGGAGGACACAGATACGCAGTATTTT
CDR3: CASNSRLAEDTDTQYF

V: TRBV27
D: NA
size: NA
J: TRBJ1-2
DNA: TGTGCCAGCAGTTTATCGCGGGGGACTCTGGAACCAACTAACTATGGCTACACCTTC
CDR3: CASSLSRGTLEPTNYGYTF

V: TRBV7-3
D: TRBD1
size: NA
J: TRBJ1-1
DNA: TGTGCCAGCAGCTTACTGGACAGGGTCATGAACACTGAAGCTTTCTTT
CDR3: CASSLLDRVMNTEAFF

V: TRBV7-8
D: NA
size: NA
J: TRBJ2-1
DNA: TGTGCCAGCAGCTTAGGTTCACGGAATGAGCAGTTCTTC
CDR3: CASSLGSRNEQFF

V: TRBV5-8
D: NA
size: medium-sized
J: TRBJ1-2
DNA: TGTGCCTGGCTAGGACAAAAGAAGGGTGGCTACACCTTC
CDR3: CAWLGQKKGGYTF

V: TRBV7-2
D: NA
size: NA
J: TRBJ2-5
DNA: TGTGCCAGCAGCTTAGCGCCTGGCAGCCAAGAGACCCAGTACTTC
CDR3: CASSLAPGSQETQYF

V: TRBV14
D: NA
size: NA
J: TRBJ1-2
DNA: TGTGCCAGCAGCCAAGATCATGGGCAGGGTGGCTACACCTTC
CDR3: CASSQDHGQGGYTF

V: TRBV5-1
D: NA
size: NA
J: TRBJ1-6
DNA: TGCGCCAGCAGCTTGGACAGCTATAATTCACCCCTCCACTTT
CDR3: CASSLDSYNSPLHF

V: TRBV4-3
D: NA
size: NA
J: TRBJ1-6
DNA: TGCGCCAGCAGCCAAGTGGCAGTTAATTCACCCCTCCACTTT
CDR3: CASSQVAVNSPLHF

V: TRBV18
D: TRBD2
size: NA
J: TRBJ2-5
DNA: TGTGCCACCCCCGGGACTAGCGGACAAGAGACCCAGTACTTC
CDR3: CATPGTSGQETQYF

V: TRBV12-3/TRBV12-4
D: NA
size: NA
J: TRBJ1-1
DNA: TGTGCCAGCAGTTTAACTTGGAACACTGAAGCTTTCTTT
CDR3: CASSLTWNTEAFF

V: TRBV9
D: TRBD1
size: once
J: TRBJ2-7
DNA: TGTGCCAGCAGCCCGCGGGACAGGGGGTACGAGCAGTACTTC
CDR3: CASSPRDRGYEQYF

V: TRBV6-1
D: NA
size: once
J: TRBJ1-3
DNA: TGTGCCAGCAGTGATAGGAACAGGCCAGGGGCTGGAAACACCATATATTTT
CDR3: CASSDRNRPGAGNTIYF

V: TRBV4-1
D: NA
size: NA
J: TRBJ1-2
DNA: TGCGCCAGCAGCCAATCCGGGGGGGTCTGGGGCTACACCTTC
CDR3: CASSQSGGVWGYTF

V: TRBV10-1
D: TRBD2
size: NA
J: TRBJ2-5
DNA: TGCGCCAGCAGTGAGTCGAATGGCGGGGGTACGGAGACCCAGTACTTC
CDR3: CASSESNGGGTETQYF

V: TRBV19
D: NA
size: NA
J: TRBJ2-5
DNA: TGTGCCAGTAGCACGGACAGAGAGGAGACCCAGTACTTC
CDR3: CASSTDREETQYF

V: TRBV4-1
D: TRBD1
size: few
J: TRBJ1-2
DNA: TGCGCCAGCAGCGAAGGGACAGCCATAAACTATGGCTACACCTTC
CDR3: CASSEGTAINYGYTF

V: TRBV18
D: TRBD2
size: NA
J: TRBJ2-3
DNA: TGTGCCAGCTCGCCGGGACTAGAAGGCACAGATACGCAGTATTTT
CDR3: CASSPGLEGTDTQYF

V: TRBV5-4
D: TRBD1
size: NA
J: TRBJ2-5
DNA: TGTGCCAGCAGCCTTCCGCCGGGACAGGGGGCTTGGGGCGAAGAGACCCAGTACTTC
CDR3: CASSLPPGQGAWGEETQYF

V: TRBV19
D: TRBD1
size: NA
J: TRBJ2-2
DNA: TGTGCCAGTAGTACTTTCGGACAGGGGAGGAACACCGGGGAGCTGTTTTTT
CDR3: CASSTFGQGRNTGELFF

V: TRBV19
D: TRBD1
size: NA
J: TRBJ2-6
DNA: TGTGCCAGTAGTATATCCCGGACAGGGAGCTCTGGGGCCAACGTCCTGACTTTC
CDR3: CASSISRTGSSGANVLTF

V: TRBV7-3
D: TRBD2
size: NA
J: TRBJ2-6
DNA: TGTGCCAGCAGCTTAGGACTAGCGGGGGCTGGGGCCAACGTCCTGACTTTC
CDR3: CASSLGLAGAGANVLTF

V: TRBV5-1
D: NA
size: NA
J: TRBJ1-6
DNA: TGCGCCAGCAGCTTGGCGGGGAATTCACCCCTCCACTTT
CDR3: CASSLAGNSPLHF

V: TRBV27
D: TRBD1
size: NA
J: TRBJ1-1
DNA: TGTGCCAGCAGTTACAGGGGGCGAAAGAACACTGAAGCTTTCTTT
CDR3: CASSYRGRKNTEAFF

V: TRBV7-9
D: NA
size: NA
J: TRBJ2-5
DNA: TGTGCCAGCAGCTGGCAGGGGAGTGACGGAGAGACCCAGTACTTC
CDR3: CASSWQGSDGETQYF

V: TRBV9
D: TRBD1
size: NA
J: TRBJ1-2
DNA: TGTGCCAGCAGCCAAACCAGGGGGCAGGGCGATGGCTACACCTTC
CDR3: CASSQTRGQGDGYTF

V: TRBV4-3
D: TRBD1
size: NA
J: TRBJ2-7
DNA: TGCGCCAGCAGCGGAAGCGTGGGACAGGGGTCCTACGAGCAGTACTTC
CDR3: CASSGSVGQGSYEQYF

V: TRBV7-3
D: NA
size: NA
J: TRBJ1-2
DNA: TGTGCCAGCAGCTCAGACAGCCCTGGGAGGTCTGGCTACACCTTC
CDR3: CASSSDSPGRSGYTF